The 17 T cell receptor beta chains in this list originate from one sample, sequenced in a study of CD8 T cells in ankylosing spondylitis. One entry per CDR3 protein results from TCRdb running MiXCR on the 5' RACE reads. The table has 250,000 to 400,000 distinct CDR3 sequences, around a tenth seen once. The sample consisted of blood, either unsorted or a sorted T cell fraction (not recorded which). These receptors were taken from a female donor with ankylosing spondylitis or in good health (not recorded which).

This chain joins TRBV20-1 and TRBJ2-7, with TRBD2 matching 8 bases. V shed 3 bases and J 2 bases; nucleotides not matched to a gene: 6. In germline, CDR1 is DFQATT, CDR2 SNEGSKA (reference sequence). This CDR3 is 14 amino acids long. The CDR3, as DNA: TGCAGTGCTAGCTGGCGGGGGGCTGCCTACGAGCAGTACTTC. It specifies CSASWRGAAYEQYF.

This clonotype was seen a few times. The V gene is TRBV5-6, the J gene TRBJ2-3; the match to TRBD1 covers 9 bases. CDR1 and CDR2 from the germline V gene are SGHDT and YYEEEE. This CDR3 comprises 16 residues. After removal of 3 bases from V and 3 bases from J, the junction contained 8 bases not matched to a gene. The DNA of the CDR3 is TGTGCCAGCAGCTCTCCCGGGACAGGGTTAACAGATACGCAGTATTTT. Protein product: CASSSPGTGLTDTQYF. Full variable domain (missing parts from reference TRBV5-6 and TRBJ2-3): DAGVTQSPTHLIKTRGQQVTLRCSPKSGHDTVSWYQQALGQGPQFIFQYYEEEERQRGNFPDRFSGHQFPNYSSELNVNALLLGDSALYLCASSSPGTGLTDTQYFGPGTRLTVL.

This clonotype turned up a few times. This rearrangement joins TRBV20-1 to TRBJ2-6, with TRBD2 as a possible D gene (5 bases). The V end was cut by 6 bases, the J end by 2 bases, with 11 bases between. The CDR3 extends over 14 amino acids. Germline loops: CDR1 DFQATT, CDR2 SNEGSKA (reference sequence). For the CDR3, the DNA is TGCAGTGCCCGGCCCGGGGCTGGGGCCAACGTCCTGACTTTC. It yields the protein CSARPGAGANVLTF.

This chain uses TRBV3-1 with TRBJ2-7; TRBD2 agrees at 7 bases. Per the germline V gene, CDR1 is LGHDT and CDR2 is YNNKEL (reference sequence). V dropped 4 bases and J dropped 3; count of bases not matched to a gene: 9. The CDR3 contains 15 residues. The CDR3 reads CASSLGGGESYEQYF. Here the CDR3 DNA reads TGTGCCAGCAGCCTCGGCGGGGGTGAAAGCTACGAGCAGTACTTC.

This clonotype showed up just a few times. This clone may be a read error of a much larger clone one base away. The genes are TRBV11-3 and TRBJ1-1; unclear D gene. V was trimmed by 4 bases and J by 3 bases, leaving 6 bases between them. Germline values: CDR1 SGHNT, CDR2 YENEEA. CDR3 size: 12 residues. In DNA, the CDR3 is TGTGCCAGCAGCTCGATGGACACTGAAGCTTTCTTT. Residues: CASSSMDTEAFF.

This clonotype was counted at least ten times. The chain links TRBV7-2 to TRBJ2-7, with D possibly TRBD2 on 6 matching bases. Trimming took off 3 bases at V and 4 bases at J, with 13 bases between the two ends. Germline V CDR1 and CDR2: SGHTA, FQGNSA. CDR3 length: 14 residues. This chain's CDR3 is CASSFSGRMYEQYF. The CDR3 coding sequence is TGTGCCAGCAGCTTTTCCGGGAGAATGTACGAGCAGTACTTC. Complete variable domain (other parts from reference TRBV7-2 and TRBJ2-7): GAGVSQSPSNKVTEKGKDVELRCDPISGHTALYWYRQSLGQGLEFLIYFQGNSAPDKSGLPSDRFSAERTGGSVSTLTIQRTQQEDSAVYLCASSFSGRMYEQYFGPGTRLTVT.

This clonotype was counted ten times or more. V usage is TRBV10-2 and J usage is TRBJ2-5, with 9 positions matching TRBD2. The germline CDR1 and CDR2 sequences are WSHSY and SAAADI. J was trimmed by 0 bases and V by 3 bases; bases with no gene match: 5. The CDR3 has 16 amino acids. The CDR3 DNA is TGCGCCAGCAGTGAAGAACTAGCGGGTAACCAAGAGACCCAGTACTTC. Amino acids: CASSEELAGNQETQYF.

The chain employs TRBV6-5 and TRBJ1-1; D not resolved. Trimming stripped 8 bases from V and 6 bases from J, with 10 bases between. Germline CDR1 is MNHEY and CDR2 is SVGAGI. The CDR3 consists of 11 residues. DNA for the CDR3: TGTGCCAGCTCACCGGGCGCTGAAGCTTTCTTT. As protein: CASSPGAEAFF.

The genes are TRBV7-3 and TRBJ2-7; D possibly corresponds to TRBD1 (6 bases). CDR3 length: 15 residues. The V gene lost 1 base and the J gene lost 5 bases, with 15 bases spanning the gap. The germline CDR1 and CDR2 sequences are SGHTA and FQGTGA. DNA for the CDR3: TGTGCCAGCAGCTTAAGCGGACAGAGTCTCCACGAGCAGTACTTC. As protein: CASSLSGQSLHEQYF.

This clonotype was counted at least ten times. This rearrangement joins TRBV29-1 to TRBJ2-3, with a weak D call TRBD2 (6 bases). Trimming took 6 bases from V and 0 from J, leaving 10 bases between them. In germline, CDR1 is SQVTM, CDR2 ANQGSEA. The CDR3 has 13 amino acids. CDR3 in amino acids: CSVTSPSTDTQYF. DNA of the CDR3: TGCAGCGTAACTAGCCCAAGCACAGATACGCAGTATTTT.

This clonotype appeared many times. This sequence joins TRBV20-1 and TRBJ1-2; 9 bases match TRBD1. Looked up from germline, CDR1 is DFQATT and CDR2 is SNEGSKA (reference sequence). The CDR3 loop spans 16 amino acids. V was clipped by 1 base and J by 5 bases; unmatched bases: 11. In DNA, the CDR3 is TGCAGTGCTAGAGCTCCTCTCGGACAGGGGAGGTATGGCTACACCTTC. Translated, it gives CSARAPLGQGRYGYTF.

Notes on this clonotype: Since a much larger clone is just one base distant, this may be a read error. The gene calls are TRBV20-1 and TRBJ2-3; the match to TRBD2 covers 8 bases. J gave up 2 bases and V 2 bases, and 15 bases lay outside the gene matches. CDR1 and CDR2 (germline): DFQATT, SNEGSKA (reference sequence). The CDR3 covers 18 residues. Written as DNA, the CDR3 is TGCAGTGCTAGAAATCGGCTAGCGGGTTTAGCTAACACAGATACGCAGTATTTT. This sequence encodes CSARNRLAGLANTDTQYF.

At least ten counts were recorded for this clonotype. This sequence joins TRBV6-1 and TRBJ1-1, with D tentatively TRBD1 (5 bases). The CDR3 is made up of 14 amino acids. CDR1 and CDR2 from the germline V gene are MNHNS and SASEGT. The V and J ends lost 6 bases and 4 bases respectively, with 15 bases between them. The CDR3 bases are TGTGCCAGCAGCCGAGCGGGGCAGGGCACTGAAGCTTTCTTT. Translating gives CASSRAGQGTEAFF.

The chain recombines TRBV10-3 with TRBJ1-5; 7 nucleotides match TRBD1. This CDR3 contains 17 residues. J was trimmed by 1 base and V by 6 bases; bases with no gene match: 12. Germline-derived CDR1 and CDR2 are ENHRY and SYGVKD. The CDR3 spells CAIRGDSRTASNQPQHF. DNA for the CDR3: TGTGCCATCAGGGGGGACAGTCGGACCGCCAGCAATCAGCCCCAGCATTTT.

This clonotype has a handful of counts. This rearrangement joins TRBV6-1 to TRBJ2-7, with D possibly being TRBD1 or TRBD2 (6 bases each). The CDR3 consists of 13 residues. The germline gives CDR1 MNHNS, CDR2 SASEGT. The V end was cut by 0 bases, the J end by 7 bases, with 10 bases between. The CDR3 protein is CASSEAGGWEQYF. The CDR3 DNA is TGTGCCAGCAGTGAAGCGGGGGGCTGGGAGCAGTACTTC.

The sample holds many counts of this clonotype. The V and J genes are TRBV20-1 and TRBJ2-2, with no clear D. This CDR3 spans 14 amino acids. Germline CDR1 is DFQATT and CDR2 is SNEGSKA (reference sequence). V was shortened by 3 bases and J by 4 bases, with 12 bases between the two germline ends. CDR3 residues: CSARGDQSTGELFF. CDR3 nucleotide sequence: TGCAGTGCTAGGGGTGATCAGTCCACCGGGGAGCTGTTTTTT.

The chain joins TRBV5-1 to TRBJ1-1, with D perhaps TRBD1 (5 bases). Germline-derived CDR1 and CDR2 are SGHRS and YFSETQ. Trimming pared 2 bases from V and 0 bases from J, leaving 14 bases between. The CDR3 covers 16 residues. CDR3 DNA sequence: TGCGCCAGCAGCTTTTTTTGGGACGGACTGAACACTGAAGCTTTCTTT. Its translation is CASSFFWDGLNTEAFF.